This note documents a single T cell receptor beta chain sequence. Its antigen is not known. Profiled with immunoSEQ multiplex PCR; TCRdb holds only in-frame clones, not every one. This repertoire shows about 15,000 clones, nearly 55% found once; its top ten account for 2.5% to 4%. The germline CDR1 and CDR2 sequences are SGHKS and YYEKEE (reference sequence). The V and J ends lost 4 bases and 5 bases, in that order; junction bases with no gene match: 2. The CDR3 runs to 12 residues. The data belong to a study of Tregs in tolerant kidney transplant recipients. Whole-study results and caveats: No direct test of biological reproducibility was done here. Changing PCR primers prevented nucleotide comparison between some patients' samples.

CFSE-labeled recipient PBMCs were cultured 6 days with irradiated graft donor PBMCs, then FACS-sorted. This TCR was sampled from a human patient who received a combined kidney and bone marrow transplant. The material was CD4+ T cells from blood cultured with allogeneic cells, obtained before the transplant. The chain uses TRBV5-5 and TRBJ2-5; 7 bases agree with TRBD2. The CDR3 sequence: CASSRGGETQYF. CDR3 sequence (DNA): TGTGCCAGCAGCCGGGGAGGGGAGACCCAGTACTTC.